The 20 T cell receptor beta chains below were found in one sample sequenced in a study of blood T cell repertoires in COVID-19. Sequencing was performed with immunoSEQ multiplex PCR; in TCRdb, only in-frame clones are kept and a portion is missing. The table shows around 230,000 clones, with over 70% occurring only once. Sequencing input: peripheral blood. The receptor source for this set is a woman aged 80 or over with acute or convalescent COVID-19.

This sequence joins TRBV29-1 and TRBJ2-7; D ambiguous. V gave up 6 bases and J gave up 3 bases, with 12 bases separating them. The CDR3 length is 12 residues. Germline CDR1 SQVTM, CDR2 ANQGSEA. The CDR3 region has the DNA TGCAGCGTGAAGTTTACGGGCTACGAGCAGTACTTC. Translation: CSVKFTGYEQYF.

In DNA, the CDR3 is TGTGCCAGCAGCCTTATAGCGGGAGGGCCACACACCGGGGAGCTGTTTTTT. Its translation: CASSLIAGGPHTGELFF. The rearrangement joins TRBV7-3 to TRBJ2-2; 11 bases match TRBD2. Looked up from germline, CDR1 is SGHTA and CDR2 is FQGTGA. This CDR3 spans 17 amino acids. Germline trimming cut 5 bases from V and 3 bases from J; bases unmatched to any gene: 8.

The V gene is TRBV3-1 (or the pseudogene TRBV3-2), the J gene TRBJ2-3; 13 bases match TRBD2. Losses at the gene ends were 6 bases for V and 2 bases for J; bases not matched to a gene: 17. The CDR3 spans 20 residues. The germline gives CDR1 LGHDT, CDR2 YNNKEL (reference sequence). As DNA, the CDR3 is TGTGCCAGCAGGTCGGGTACCCCTACTAGCGGGAGGGCTAACACAGATACGCAGTATTTT. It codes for CASRSGTPTSGRANTDTQYF.

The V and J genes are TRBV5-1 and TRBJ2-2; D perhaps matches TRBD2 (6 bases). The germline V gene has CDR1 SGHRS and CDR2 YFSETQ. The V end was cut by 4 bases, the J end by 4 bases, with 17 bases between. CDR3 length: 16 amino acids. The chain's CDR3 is CASSNPGTSLTGELFF. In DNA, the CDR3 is TGCGCCAGCAGCAATCCAGGTACTAGCCTCACCGGGGAGCTGTTTTTT.

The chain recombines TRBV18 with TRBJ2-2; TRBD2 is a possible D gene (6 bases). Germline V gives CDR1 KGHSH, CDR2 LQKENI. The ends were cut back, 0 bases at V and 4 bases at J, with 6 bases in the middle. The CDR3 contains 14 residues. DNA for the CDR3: TGTGCCAGCTCACCACCTAGCGGCACCGGGGAGCTGTTTTTT. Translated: CASSPPSGTGELFF.

The CDR3 DNA reads as TGCAGTGCTAGTCCCCCACTCGGGACAGGCCTCGGGGGAAGTTTGGTTGGCACAGATACGCAGTATTTT. It translates to CSASPPLGTGLGGSLVGTDTQYF. This chain uses TRBV20-1 with TRBJ2-3; 8 bases are shared with TRBD1. Germline V gene lookup returns CDR1 DFQATT and CDR2 SNEGSKA (reference sequence). This CDR3 is 23 amino acids long. V lost 3 bases and J lost 1; bases outside the gene matches: 30.

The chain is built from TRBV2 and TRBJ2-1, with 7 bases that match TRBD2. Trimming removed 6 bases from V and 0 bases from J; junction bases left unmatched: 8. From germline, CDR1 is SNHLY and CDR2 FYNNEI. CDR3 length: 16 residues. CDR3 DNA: TGTGCCAGCAGGAACGGACTAGAGGTCTCCTACAATGAGCAGTTCTTC. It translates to CASRNGLEVSYNEQFF. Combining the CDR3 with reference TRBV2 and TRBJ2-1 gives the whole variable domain EPEVTQTPSHQVTQMGQEVILRCVPISNHLYFYWYRQILGQKVEFLVSFYNNEISEKSEIFDDQFSVERPDGSNFTLKIRSTKLEDSAMYFCASRNGLEVSYNEQFFGPGTRLTVL.

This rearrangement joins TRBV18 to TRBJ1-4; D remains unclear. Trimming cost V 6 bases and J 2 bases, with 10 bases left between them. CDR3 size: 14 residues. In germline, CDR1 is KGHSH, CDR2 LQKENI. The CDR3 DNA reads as TGTGCCAGCTCTGCGGGATTGACTAATGAAAAACTGTTTTTT. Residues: CASSAGLTNEKLFF.

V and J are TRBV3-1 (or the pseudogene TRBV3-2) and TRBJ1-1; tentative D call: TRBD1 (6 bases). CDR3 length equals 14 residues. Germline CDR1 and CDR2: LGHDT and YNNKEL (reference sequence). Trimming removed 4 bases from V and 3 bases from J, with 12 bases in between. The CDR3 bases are TGTGCCAGCAGCCCGCATAGGGGGTACACTGAAGCTTTCTTT. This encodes CASSPHRGYTEAFF.

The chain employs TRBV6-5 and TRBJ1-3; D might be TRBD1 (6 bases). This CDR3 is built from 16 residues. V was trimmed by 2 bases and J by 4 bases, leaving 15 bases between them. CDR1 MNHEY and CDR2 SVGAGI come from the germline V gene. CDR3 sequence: CASSYGFRGAGNTIYF. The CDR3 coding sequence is TGTGCCAGCAGTTACGGGTTCCGGGGGGCGGGAAACACCATATATTTT.

The CDR3 protein is CASSSGQGLGYTF. CDR3 bases: TGTGCCAGCAGCTCCGGACAGGGTTTGGGCTACACCTTC. V gene TRBV7-3 combines with J gene TRBJ1-2; 8 bases line up with TRBD1. This CDR3 region has 13 residues. Per germline, CDR1 SGHTA and CDR2 FQGTGA. V was clipped by 4 bases and J by 8 bases; unmatched bases: 6. Variable domain in full (rest from reference TRBV7-3 and TRBJ1-2): GAGVSQTPSNKVTEKGKYVELRCDPISGHTALYWYRQSLGQGPEFLIYFQGTGAADDSGLPNDRFFAVRPEGSVSTLKIQRTERGDSAVYLCASSSGQGLGYTFGSGTRLTVV.

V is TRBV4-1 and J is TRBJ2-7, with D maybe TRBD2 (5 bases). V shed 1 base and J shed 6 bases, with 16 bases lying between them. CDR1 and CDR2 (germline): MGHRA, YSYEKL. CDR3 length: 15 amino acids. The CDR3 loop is CASSQAGNGVIEQYF. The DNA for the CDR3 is TGCGCCAGCAGCCAAGCCGGGAACGGGGTGATCGAGCAGTACTTC.

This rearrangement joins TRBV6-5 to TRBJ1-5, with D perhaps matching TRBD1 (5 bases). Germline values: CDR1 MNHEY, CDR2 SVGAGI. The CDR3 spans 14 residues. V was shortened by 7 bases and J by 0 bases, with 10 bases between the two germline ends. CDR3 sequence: CASNSGGSNQPQHF. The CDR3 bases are TGTGCCAGCAACTCGGGGGGTAGCAATCAGCCCCAGCATTTT.

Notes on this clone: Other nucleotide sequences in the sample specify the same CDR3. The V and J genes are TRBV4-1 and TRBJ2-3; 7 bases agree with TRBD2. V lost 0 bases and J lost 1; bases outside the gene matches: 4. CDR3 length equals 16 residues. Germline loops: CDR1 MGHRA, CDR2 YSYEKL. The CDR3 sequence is CASSQEGLAGTDTQYF. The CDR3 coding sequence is TGCGCCAGCAGCCAAGAAGGGCTAGCGGGCACAGATACGCAGTATTTT.

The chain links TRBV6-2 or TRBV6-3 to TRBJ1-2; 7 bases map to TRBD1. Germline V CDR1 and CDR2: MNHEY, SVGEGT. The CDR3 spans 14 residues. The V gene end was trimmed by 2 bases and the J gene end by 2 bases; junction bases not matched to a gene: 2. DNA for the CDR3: TGTGCCAGCAGTTACCAGACAGGGAACTATGGCTACACCTTC. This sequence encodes CASSYQTGNYGYTF.

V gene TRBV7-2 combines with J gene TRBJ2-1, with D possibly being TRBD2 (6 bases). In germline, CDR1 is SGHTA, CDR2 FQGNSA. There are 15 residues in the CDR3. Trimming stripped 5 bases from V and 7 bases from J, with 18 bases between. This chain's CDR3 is CASSPFGGIGNEQFF. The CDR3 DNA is TGTGCCAGCAGCCCGTTCGGGGGAATCGGGAATGAGCAGTTCTTC. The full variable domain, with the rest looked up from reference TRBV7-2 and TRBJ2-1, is GAGVSQSPSNKVTEKGKDVELRCDPISGHTALYWYRQSLGQGLEFLIYFQGNSAPDKSGLPSDRFSAERTGGSVSTLTIQRTQQEDSAVYLCASSPFGGIGNEQFFGPGTRLTVL.

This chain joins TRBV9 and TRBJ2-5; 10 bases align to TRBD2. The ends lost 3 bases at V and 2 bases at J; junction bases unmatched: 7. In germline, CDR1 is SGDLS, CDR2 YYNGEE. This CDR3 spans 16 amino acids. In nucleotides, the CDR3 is TGTGCCAGCAGCGACCCGGGACTAGCGCCTCAAGAGACCCAGTACTTC. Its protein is CASSDPGLAPQETQYF. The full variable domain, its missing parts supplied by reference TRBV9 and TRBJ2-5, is DSGVTQTPKHLITATGQRVTLRCSPRSGDLSVYWYQQSLDQGLQFLIQYYNGEERAKGNILERFSAQQFPDLHSELNLSSLELGDSALYFCASSDPGLAPQETQYFGPGTRLLVL.

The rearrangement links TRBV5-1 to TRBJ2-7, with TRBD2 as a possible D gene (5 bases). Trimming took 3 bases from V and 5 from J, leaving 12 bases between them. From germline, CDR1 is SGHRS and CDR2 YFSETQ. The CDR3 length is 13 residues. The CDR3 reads CASSSSGRHEQYF. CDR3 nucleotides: TGCGCCAGCAGCTCGAGCGGTCGTCACGAGCAGTACTTC. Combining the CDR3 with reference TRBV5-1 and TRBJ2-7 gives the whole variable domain KAGVTQTPRYLIKTRGQQVTLSCSPISGHRSVSWYQQTPGQGLQFLFEYFSETQRNKGNFPGRFSGRQFSNSRSEMNVSTLELGDSALYLCASSSSGRHEQYFGPGTRLTVT.

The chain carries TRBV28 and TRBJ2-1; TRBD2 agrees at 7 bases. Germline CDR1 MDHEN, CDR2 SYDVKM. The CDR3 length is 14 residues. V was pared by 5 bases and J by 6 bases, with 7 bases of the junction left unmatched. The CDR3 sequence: CASSGSGRGNEQFF. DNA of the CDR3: TGTGCCAGCAGTGGTAGCGGGCGGGGCAATGAGCAGTTCTTC.

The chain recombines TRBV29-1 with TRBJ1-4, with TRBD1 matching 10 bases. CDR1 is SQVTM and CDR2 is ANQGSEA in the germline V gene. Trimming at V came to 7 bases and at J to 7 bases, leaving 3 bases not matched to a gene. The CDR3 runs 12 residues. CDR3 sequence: CSAGDRGEKLFF. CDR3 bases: TGCAGCGCCGGGGACAGGGGTGAAAAACTGTTTTTT. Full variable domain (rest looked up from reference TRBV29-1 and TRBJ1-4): SAVISQKPSRDICQRGTSLTIQCQVDSQVTMMFWYRQQPGQSLTLIATANQGSEATYESGFVIDKFPISRPNLTFSTLTVSNMSPEDSSIYLCSAGDRGEKLFFGSGTQLSVL.